The clone carrying this T cell receptor (beta chain) is a singleton in its sample. This record comes from a study of blood T cell dynamics during melanoma immunotherapy. Germline lookup yields CDR1 SGHVS and CDR2 FNYEAQ. The V gene lost 4 bases and the J gene lost 11 bases, with 20 bases spanning the gap. The CDR3 length is 14 residues. Time point of the sample: pre-treatment baseline. Disease control meant complete response, partial response or stable disease at 12 weeks. Libraries were prepared by immunoSEQ multiplex PCR; TCRdb keeps only in-frame clonotypes and omits some of them. The profile covers under 11,000 clones, with 83% appearing a single time and 19% taken by the ten largest.

V gene TRBV7-6 combines with J gene TRBJ2-5; D is possibly TRBD2 (6 bases). Sequencing was performed on blood, taken from a patient treated with checkpoint blockade. The source is a human donor with melanoma. In nucleotides, the CDR3 is TGTGCCAGCAGCTCCGGGACCTCCGCCCGGGAGCAGTACTTC. It translates to CASSSGTSAREQYF.